This T cell receptor beta chain was sequenced for a study of cytomegalovirus exposure and HLA in healthy donors. Study details: Out of fewer than 400 genotyped donors, 81% belonged to the Caucasian-associated ancestry cluster.

As for this clone: Its antigen is undetermined.

PCR employed 60 Vbeta and 13 Jbeta primers. Some clones are missing from TCRdb's copy, which holds only in-frame ones; the method was immunoSEQ multiplex PCR. The sample carries approximately 140,000 clones, around 73% recorded once. These donors counted as nominally healthy when sampled, but unrecorded immune exposures were likely. Overall study results and limits: Researchers reported in a later analysis that a missense DCLRE1C variant was tied to TCR beta V- and J-gene trimming.

From germline, CDR1 is SEHNR and CDR2 FQNEAQ (reference sequence). The V end lost 4 bases, the J end lost 6 bases, and 17 bases lay between the germline ends. CDR3 size: 15 residues. The receptor's source is a human donor in good health. Sequencing was done on a sample of PBMCs. The chain employs TRBV7-9 and TRBJ2-3; D not certain. The DNA of the CDR3 is TGTGCCAGCAGCTCCCCGGTACCCGCCGCGGATACGCAGTATTTT. It specifies CASSSPVPAADTQYF.